This TCR beta chain was documented in a study of T cell changes during pregnancy in multiple sclerosis. The table came from immunoSEQ multiplex PCR; TCRdb's copy has only in-frame clones and leaves some out. The repertoire holds under 75,000 clones, under 95% seen once, with approximately 1.3% in the top ten. CDR1 and CDR2 (germline): SGHNT, YYREEE (reference sequence). The CDR3 totals 15 residues. V dropped 4 bases and J dropped 6 bases, with 14 bases sitting between them. Source: peripheral blood, taken in the third trimester of pregnancy. This chain joins TRBV5-4 and TRBJ1-6; D remains ambiguous. The sequence was collected from a female donor in good health, enrolled as a control in a pregnancy study. CDR3 sequence reads: CASSEGPHLNSPLHF. In nucleotides, the CDR3 is TGTGCCAGCAGCGAGGGTCCTCATCTTAATTCACCCCTCCACTTT.